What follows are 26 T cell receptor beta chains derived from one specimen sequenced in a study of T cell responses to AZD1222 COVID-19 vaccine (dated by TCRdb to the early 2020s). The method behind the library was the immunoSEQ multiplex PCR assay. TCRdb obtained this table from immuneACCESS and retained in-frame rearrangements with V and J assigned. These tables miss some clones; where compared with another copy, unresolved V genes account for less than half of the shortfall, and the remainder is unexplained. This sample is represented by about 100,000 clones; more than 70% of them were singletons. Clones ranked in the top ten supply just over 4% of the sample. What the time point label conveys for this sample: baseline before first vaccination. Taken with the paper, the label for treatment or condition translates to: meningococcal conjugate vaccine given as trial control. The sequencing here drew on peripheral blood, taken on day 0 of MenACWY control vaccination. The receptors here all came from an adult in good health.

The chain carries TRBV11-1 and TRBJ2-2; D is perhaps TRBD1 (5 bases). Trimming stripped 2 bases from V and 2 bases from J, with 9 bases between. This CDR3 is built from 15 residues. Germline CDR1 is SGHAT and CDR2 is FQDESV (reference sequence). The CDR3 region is CASSLFRVNTGELFF. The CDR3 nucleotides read TGTGCCAGCAGCTTATTCAGGGTTAACACCGGGGAGCTGTTTTTT.

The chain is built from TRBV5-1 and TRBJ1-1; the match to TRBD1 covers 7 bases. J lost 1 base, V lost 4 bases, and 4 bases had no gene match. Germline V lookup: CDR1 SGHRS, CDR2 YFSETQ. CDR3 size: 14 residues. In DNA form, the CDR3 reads TGCGCCAGCAGCCCCGGGACAGAGAACACTGAAGCTTTCTTT. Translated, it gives CASSPGTENTEAFF.

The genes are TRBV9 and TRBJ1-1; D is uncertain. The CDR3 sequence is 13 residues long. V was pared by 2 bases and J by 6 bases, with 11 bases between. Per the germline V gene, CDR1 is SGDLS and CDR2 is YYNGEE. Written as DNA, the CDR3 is TGTGCCAGCAGCGTCGAGGGAGCAGCTGAAGCTTTCTTT. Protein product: CASSVEGAAEAFF. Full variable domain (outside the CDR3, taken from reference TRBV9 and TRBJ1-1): DSGVTQTPKHLITATGQRVTLRCSPRSGDLSVYWYQQSLDQGLQFLIQYYNGEERAKGNILERFSAQQFPDLHSELNLSSLELGDSALYFCASSVEGAAEAFFGQGTRLTVV.

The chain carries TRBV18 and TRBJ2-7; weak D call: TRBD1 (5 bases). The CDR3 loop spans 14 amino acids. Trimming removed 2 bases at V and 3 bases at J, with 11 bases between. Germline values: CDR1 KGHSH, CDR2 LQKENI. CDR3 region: CASSPSQDRYEQYF. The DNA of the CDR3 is TGTGCCAGCTCACCATCACAGGACCGCTACGAGCAGTACTTC. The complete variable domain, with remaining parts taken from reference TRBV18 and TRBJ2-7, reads NAGVMQNPRHLVRRRGQEARLRCSPMKGHSHVYWYRQLPEEGLKFMVYLQKENIIDESGMPKERFSAEFPKEGPSILRIQQVVRGDSAAYFCASSPSQDRYEQYFGPGTRLTVT.

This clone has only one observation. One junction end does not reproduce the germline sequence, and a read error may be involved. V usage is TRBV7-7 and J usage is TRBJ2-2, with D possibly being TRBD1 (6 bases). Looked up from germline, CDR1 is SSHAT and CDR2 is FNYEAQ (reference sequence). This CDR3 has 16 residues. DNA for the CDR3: TGTGCTAGCAGCTTAGCAGGGGACCTAAACACCGGGGAGCTGTTTTTT. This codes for CASSLAGDLNTGELFF.

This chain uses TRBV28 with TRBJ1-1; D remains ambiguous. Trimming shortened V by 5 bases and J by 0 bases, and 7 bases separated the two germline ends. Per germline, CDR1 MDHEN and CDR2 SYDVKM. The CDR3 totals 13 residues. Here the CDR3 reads CASSGVMNTEAFF. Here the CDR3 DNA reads TGTGCCAGCAGTGGGGTGATGAACACTGAAGCTTTCTTT.

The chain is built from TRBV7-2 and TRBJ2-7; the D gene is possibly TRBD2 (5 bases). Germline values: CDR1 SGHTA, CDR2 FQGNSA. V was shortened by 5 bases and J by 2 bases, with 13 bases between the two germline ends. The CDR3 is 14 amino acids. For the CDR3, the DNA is TGTGCCAGCAGCCTCGACCCGGGGACCTACGAGCAGTACTTC. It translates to CASSLDPGTYEQYF.

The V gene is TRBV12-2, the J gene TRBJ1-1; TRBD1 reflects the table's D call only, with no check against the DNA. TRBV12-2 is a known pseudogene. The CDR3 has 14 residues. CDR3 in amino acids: CASRLAGANTEAFF. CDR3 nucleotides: TGTGCAAGTCGCTTAGCGGGGGCGAACACTGAAGCTTTCTTT.

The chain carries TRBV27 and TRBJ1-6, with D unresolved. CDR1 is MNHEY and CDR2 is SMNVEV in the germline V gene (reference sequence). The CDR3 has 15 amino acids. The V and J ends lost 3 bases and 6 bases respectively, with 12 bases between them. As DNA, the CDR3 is TGTGCCAGCAGTTTGGTGGCAGCTTTTAATTCACCCCTCCACTTT. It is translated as CASSLVAAFNSPLHF.

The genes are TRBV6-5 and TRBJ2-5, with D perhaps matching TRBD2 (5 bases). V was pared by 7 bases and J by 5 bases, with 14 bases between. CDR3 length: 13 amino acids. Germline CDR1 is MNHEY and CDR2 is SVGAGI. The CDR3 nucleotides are TGTGCCAGCATCAGGACCGGCGGGGAGACCCAGTACTTC. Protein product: CASIRTGGETQYF.

The CDR3 nucleotides are TGTGCCAGCAGCGTGGACAGGAACACCGGGGAGCTGTTTTTT. Amino acids: CASSVDRNTGELFF. V gene TRBV7-2 combines with J gene TRBJ2-2; TRBD1 might be the D (6 bases). This CDR3 is built from 14 residues. V shed 5 bases and J shed 1 base, with 8 bases lying between them. Per germline, CDR1 SGHTA and CDR2 FQGNSA.

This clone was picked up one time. The CDR3 DNA is TGTGCCGCACGGACGGAGCAATCGGGTGGCTACACCTTC. Translating it yields CAARTEQSGGYTF. The chain has TRBV19 and TRBJ1-2, with D hard to call. This CDR3 region has 13 residues. With 11 bases removed from V and 7 bases from J, the gap between germline ends came to 20 bases. Germline loops: CDR1 LNHDA, CDR2 SQIVND (reference sequence).

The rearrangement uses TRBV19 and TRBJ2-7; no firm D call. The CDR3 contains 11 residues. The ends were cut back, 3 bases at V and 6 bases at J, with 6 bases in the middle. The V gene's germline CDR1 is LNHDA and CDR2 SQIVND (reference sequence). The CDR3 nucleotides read TGTGCCAGTAGTATGGGTCGCGAGCAGTACTTC. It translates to CASSMGREQYF.

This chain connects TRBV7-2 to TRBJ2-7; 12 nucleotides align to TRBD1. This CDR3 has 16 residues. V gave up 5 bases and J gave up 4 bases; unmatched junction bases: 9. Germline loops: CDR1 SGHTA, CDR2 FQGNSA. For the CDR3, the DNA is TGTGCCAGCAGCCCAGCGGGACAGGGGGCAAGGTACGAGCAGTACTTC. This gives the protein CASSPAGQGARYEQYF.

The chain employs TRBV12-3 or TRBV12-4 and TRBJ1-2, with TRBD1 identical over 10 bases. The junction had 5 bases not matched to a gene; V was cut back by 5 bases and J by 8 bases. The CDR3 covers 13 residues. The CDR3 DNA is TGTGCCAGCAGTGCGGGGACAGGGGAAGGCTACACCTTC. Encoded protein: CASSAGTGEGYTF.

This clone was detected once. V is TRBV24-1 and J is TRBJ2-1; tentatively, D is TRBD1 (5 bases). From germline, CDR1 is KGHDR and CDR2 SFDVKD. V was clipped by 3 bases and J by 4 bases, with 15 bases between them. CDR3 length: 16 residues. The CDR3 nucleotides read TGTGCCACCAGTGATGCAGGGTCCGGCTTTTACAATGAGCAGTTCTTC. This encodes CATSDAGSGFYNEQFF.

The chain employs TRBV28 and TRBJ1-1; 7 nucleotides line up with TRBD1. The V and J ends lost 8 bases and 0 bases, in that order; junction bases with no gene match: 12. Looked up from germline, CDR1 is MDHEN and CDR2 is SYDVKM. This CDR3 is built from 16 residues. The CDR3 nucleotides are TGTGCCAGCGCAATACCAGGGGGAGGAATGAACACTGAAGCTTTCTTT. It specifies CASAIPGGGMNTEAFF.

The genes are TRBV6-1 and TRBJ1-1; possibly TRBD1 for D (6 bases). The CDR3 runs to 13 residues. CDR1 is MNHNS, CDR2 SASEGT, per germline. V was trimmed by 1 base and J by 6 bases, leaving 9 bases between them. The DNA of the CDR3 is TGTGCCAGCAGTGAAGGACAGGCGGCTGAAGCTTTCTTT. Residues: CASSEGQAAEAFF.

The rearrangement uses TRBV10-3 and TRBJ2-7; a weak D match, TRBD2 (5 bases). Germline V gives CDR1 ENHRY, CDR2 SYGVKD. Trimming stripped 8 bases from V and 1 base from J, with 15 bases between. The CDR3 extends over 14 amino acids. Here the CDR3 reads CAIGIGVSSYEQYF. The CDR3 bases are TGTGCCATCGGGATCGGGGTATCGTCCTACGAGCAGTACTTC.

In nucleotides, the CDR3 is TGTGCCAGCAGCTTAGCGCTGACGCGGAATGAGCAGTTCTTC. Encoded protein: CASSLALTRNEQFF. The chain joins TRBV7-2 to TRBJ2-1, with D hard to call. CDR3 length: 14 residues. CDR1 and CDR2 (germline): SGHTA, FQGNSA. Trimming shortened V by 0 bases and J by 7 bases, and 10 bases separated the two germline ends.

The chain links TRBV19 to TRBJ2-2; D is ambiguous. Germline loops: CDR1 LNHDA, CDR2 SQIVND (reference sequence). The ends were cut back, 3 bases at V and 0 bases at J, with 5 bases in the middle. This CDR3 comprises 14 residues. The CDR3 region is CASSITTNTGELFF. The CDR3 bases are TGTGCCAGTAGTATCACCACGAACACCGGGGAGCTGTTTTTT. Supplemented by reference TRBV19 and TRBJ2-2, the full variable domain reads DGGITQSPKYLFRKEGQNVTLSCEQNLNHDAMYWYRQDPGQGLRLIYYSQIVNDFQKGDIAEGYSVSREKKESFPLTVTSAQKNPTAFYLCASSITTNTGELFFGEGSRLTVL.

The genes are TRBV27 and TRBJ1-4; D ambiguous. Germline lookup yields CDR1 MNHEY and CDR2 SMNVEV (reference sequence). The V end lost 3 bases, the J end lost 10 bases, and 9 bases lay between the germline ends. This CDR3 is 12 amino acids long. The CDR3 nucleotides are TGTGCCAGCAGTTTGTTAGACGGAAAACTGTTTTTT. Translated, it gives CASSLLDGKLFF.

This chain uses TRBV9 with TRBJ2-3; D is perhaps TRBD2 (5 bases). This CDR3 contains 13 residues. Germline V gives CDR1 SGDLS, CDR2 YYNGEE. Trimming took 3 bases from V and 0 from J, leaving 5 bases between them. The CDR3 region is CASSGTSTDTQYF. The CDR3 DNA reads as TGTGCCAGCAGCGGGACTAGCACAGATACGCAGTATTTT.

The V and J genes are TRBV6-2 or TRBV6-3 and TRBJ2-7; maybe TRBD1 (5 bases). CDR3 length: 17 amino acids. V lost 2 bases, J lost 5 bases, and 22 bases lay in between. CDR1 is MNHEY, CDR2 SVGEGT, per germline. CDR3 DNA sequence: TGTGCCAGCAGTTACAGGGTGGGGCACCTGAATTTCCACGAGCAGTACTTC. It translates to CASSYRVGHLNFHEQYF.

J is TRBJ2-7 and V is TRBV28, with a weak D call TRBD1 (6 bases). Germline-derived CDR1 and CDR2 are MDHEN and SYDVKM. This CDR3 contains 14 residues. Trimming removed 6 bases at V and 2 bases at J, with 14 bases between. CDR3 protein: CASRPLDSPYEQYF. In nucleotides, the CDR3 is TGTGCCAGCAGGCCTTTGGACAGCCCCTACGAGCAGTACTTC. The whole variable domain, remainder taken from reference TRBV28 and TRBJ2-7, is DVKVTQSSRYLVKRTGEKVFLECVQDMDHENMFWYRQDPGLGLRLIYFSYDVKMKEKGDIPEGYSVSREKKERFSLILESASTNQTSMYLCASRPLDSPYEQYFGPGTRLTVT.

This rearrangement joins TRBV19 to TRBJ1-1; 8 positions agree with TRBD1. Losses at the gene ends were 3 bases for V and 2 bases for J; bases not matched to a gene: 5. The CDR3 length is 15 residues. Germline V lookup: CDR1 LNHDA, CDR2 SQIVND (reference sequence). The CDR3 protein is CASSIRRGLNTEAFF. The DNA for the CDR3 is TGTGCCAGTAGTATCCGCAGGGGGCTTAACACTGAAGCTTTCTTT. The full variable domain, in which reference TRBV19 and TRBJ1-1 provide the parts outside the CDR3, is DGGITQSPKYLFRKEGQNVTLSCEQNLNHDAMYWYRQDPGQGLRLIYYSQIVNDFQKGDIAEGYSVSREKKESFPLTVTSAQKNPTAFYLCASSIRRGLNTEAFFGQGTRLTVV.